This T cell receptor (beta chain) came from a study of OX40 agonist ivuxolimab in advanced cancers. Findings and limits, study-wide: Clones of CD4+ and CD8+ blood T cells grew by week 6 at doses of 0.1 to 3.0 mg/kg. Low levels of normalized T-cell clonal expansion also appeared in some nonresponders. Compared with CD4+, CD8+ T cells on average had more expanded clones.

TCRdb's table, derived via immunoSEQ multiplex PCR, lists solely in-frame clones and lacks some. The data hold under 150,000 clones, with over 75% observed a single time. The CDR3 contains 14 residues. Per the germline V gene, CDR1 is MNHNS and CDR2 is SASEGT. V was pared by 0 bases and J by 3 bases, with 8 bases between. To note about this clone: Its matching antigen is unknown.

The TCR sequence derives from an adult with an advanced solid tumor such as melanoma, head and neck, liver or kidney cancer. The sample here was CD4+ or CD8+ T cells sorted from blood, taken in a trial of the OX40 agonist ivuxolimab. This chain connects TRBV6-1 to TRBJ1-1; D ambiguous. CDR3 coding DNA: TGTGCCAGCAGTGAAGCGCTTTTCGACACTGAAGCTTTCTTT. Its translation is CASSEALFDTEAFF.